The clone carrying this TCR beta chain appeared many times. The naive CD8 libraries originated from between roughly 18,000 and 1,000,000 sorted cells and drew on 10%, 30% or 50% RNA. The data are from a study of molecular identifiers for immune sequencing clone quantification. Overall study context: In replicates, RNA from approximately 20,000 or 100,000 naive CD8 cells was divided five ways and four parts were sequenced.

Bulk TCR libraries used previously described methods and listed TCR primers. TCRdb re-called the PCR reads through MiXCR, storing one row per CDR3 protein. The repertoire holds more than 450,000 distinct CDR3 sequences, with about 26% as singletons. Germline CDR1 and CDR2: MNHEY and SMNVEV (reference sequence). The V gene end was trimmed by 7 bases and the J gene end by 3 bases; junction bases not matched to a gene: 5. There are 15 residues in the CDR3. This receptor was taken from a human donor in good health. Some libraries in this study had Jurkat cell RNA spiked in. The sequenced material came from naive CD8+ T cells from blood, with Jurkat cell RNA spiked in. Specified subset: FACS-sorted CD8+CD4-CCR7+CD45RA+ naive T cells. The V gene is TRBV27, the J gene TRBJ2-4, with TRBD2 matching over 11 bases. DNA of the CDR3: TGTGCCAGCACCACACTAGCGGGAGTCAAAAACATTCAGTACTTC. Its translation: CASTTLAGVKNIQYF.